Listed below are T cell receptor beta chains from one sample, sequenced in a study of blood T cell repertoires in COVID-19. Sequenced by immunoSEQ multiplex PCR; TCRdb stores in-frame clones only, minus some. The repertoire has about 42,000 clones, 80% to 90% of them found once; the top ten carry roughly 9.5%. The specimen was peripheral blood. The receptor set was obtained from a man aged 30 to 39 with active or convalescent COVID-19. CDR3s include the opening cysteine and the closing phenylalanine or tryptophan. Each record gives: clone size, V gene, D gene, J gene, CDR3 protein, CDR3 DNA. A D gene is named only where the DNA matches it firmly. A row's size may be missing; if present it is once, few, many or a size class.

.,TRBV10-1,TRBD2,TRBJ2-2,CASSDSGRESGELFF,TGCGCCAGCAGTGATAGCGGGAGGGAATCGGGGGAGCTGTTTTTT
.,TRBV11-2,TRBD1,TRBJ2-5,CASSLPPGQGRETQYF,TGTGCCAGCAGCTTACCTCCGGGACAGGGGCGAGAGACCCAGTACTTC
.,TRBV7-2,.,TRBJ1-1,CASSVSPGHLTEAFF,TGTGCCAGCAGCGTATCACCGGGACACCTCACTGAAGCTTTCTTT
.,TRBV24-1,TRBD2,TRBJ2-1,CATSDVALASGYNEQFF,TGTGCCACCAGTGATGTCGCTCTCGCTAGCGGCTACAATGAGCAGTTCTTC
.,TRBV9,TRBD1,TRBJ2-1,CASSGRTGINNEQFF,TGTGCCAGCAGCGGGAGGACAGGGATCAACAATGAGCAGTTCTTC
.,TRBV30,.,TRBJ1-6,CAWSVFSGYNSPLHF,TGTGCCTGGAGTGTATTTAGCGGATATAATTCACCCCTCCACTTT
once,TRBV18,TRBD2,TRBJ2-1,CASSELAGNEQFF,TGTGCCAGCTCAGAACTAGCGGGGAATGAGCAGTTCTTC
.,TRBV15,.,TRBJ1-3,CATSRDMSSGNTIYF,TGTGCCACCAGCAGGGACATGAGCTCTGGAAACACCATATATTTT
.,TRBV5-5,TRBD1,TRBJ2-1,CASSKDRGLYNEQFF,TGTGCCAGCAGCAAGGACAGGGGGCTATACAATGAGCAGTTCTTC
.,TRBV9,TRBD2,TRBJ2-5,CASSALTSGRAGETQYF,TGTGCCAGCAGCGCTCTGACTAGCGGGAGGGCCGGGGAGACCCAGTACTTC